The clone carrying this T cell receptor (beta chain) was observed a single time. Thyroid surgery took place with no prior treatment in any patient. Germline V lookup: CDR1 SNHLY, CDR2 FYNNEI. The CDR3 is made up of 16 amino acids. V trimming: 5 bases; J trimming: 3 bases; junction bases outside the gene matches: 6. TCRdb ran MiXCR on the PCR reads. Among 3,000 to 3,500 clones, 30% to 40% were seen once, and the ten largest hold just over 30%. The sample originates from a study of metastatic and nonmetastatic thyroid tumors. The chain uses TRBV2 and TRBJ2-1; 11 bases are shared with TRBD2. This receptor was taken from a male donor with papillary thyroid cancer or a benign thyroid nodule (not recorded which). Some clones in this sample may be carry-over from other donors' samples. The sequencing sample was made of adjacent normal tissue. CDR3 residues: CASSSRLAGFYNEQFF. The CDR3 nucleotides read TGTGCCAGCAGTTCCAGACTAGCGGGATTCTACAATGAGCAGTTCTTC.